The next 22 T cell receptor delta chains were all read from a single sample in a study of Vδ1+ human thymocytes. Study results and caveats: In the thymus, TRG and TRD repertoires looked highly polyclonal with Gaussian CDR3 lengths.

Their recognized antigens are unknown. Extracted RNA was reverse transcribed into cDNA. Pooled V-gene forward primers with one constant-region reverse primer generated the CDR3 amplicons by multiplex PCR. TCRdb reapplied CATT to the multiplex PCR reads. In the table there are just under 55,000 delta-chain clones, more than 15% of which are singletons. Sequencing input: Vdelta1+ gamma-delta thymocytes from the thymus. Subset of the sample: FACS-sorted CD3+ TCRalphabeta- TCRVdelta1+ TCRVdelta2- thymocytes. These receptors originate from a boy in the first two years of life who had congenital heart surgery.

The table lists this clone with a few counts. The V gene is TRDV1, the J gene TRDJ1; no reliable D call. From germline, CDR1 is TSWWSYY and CDR2 QGS. CDR3 length equals 14 residues. V lost 2 bases and J 8 bases, leaving 15 bases between the germline ends. The CDR3 is CALGECYHRPKLIF. The CDR3 coding sequence is TGTGCTCTTGGGGAATGTTATCACCGGCCAAAACTCATCTTT.

The table lists this clone with a few counts. The chain joins TRDV1 to TRDJ2, with 10 bases identical to TRDD3. The CDR3 has 18 residues. The germline gives CDR1 TSWWSYY, CDR2 QGS. V lost 1 base and J lost 3; bases outside the gene matches: 8. CDR3 region: CALGEHRTGGSLTAQLFF. In DNA, the CDR3 is TGTGCTCTTGGGGAACACCGTACTGGGGGATCCCTGACAGCACAACTCTTCTTT.

The sample holds a few counts of this clone. J is TRDJ1 and V is TRDV1, with D possibly called TRDD2 or TRDD3 (5 bases each). V lost 1 base and J lost 7, with 22 bases in between. Germline V lookup: CDR1 TSWWSYY, CDR2 QGS. CDR3 length: 17 amino acids. Here the CDR3 DNA reads TGTGCTCTTGGGGAACACCGCTTCCGCCCTCAGGGGAGTAAACTCATCTTT. Residues: CALGEHRFRPQGSKLIF.

The chain uses TRDV1 and TRDJ1, with 9 nucleotides matching TRDD3. The CDR3 runs 19 residues. Germline V CDR1 and CDR2: TSWWSYY, QGS. Trimming removed 3 bases from V and 0 bases from J; junction bases left unmatched: 14. DNA of the CDR3: TGTGCTCTTGGGGACATACTACTGGGGGACACTACGTACACCGATAAACTCATCTTT. Its translation: CALGDILLGDTTYTDKLIF.

This clone occurred once. The J gene is TRDJ1, the V gene TRDV1, with D unresolved. CDR3 length: 17 residues. Trimming stripped 1 base from V and 2 bases from J, with 17 bases between. Germline V lookup: CDR1 TSWWSYY, CDR2 QGS. CDR3 loop: CALGERGSPGYTDKLIF. Here the CDR3 DNA reads TGTGCTCTTGGGGAACGAGGGTCTCCTGGTTATACCGATAAACTCATCTTT.

This chain uses TRDV1 with TRDJ1; 9 bases map to TRDD3. Germline V lookup: CDR1 TSWWSYY, CDR2 QGS. V trimming: 1 base; J trimming: 0 bases; junction bases outside the gene matches: 12. This CDR3 has 19 residues. The CDR3 DNA is TGTGCTCTTGGGGAACGGGGATACGCTTACTTGATGTACACCGATAAACTCATCTTT. Amino acids: CALGERGYAYLMYTDKLIF.

The chain employs TRDV1 and TRDJ1; 7 bases are shared with TRDD2. Germline loops: CDR1 TSWWSYY, CDR2 QGS. This CDR3 spans 22 amino acids. V shed 4 bases, J shed 3 bases, and the junction held 29 bases outside the gene matches. The CDR3 coding sequence is TGTGCTCTTGGGGGCCTAATGGGTTCTTCCTATGGGCATACGAGGGCGGCCGATAAACTCATCTTT. It is translated as CALGGLMGSSYGHTRAADKLIF.

As for this clone: Other DNA sequences in the sample encode the same CDR3. The chain joins TRDV1 to TRDJ1; D call uncertain. There are 18 residues in the CDR3. The V gene lost 4 bases and the J gene lost 0 bases, with 21 bases spanning the gap. The V gene's germline CDR1 is TSWWSYY and CDR2 QGS. CDR3 region: CALGGPPFSLPYTDKLIF. The CDR3 coding sequence is TGTGCTCTTGGGGGTCCGCCTTTCTCACTCCCGTACACCGATAAACTCATCTTT.

This clone was detected only a few times. The chain employs TRDV1 and TRDJ1; the D gene is possibly TRDD2 (6 bases). Germline V gene data show CDR1 as TSWWSYY and CDR2 as QGS. The germline V and J ends were trimmed by 1 base and 0 bases, with 21 bases remaining between them. This CDR3 has 19 amino acids. The CDR3 nucleotides are TGTGCTCTTGGGGAACGCCTTCCCGAAGTCTGGACGTACACCGATAAACTCATCTTT. It is translated as CALGERLPEVWTYTDKLIF.

This chain uses TRDV1 with TRDJ1, with 8 bases fitting TRDD3. The CDR3 length is 26 residues. Trimming removed 1 base from V and 0 bases from J; junction bases left unmatched: 34. The V gene's germline CDR1 is TSWWSYY and CDR2 QGS. CDR3 nucleotide sequence: TGTGCTCTTGGGGAACCCCAGTCCTATCCGAGCTCACGTACTGGGGGCCTCCCACCTTACACCGATAAACTCATCTTT. Amino acids: CALGEPQSYPSSRTGGLPPYTDKLIF.

This clone turned up a few times. This chain links TRDV1 with TRDJ1; TRDD3 agrees at 8 bases. The V gene's germline CDR1 is TSWWSYY and CDR2 QGS. V dropped 4 bases and J dropped 7; count of bases not matched to a gene: 11. The CDR3 length is 15 residues. The CDR3 DNA is TGTGCTCTTGGGGGGACTAGTGGGGGATTGCCTAAACTCATCTTT. Residues: CALGGTSGGLPKLIF.

The chain joins TRDV1 to TRDJ1; possibly TRDD2 or TRDD3 for D (7 bases each). The V gene's germline CDR1 is TSWWSYY and CDR2 QGS. This CDR3 contains 24 residues. V was clipped by 9 bases and J by 2 bases, with 46 bases between them. CDR3 nucleotides: TGTGCTCTCGTTCCCCGGCCTTCCTTCCATTTTACTGGGGCCCGATTGGGGTGGACCGATAAACTCATCTTT. Its translation: CALVPRPSFHFTGARLGWTDKLIF.

This clone came up a few times. The chain joins TRDV1 to TRDJ1, with 7 bases aligning to TRDD3. The CDR3 contains 21 residues. Looked up from germline, CDR1 is TSWWSYY and CDR2 is QGS. Trimming at V came to 0 bases and at J to 0 bases, leaving 19 bases not matched to a gene. CDR3 sequence: CALGELRLLRELGRYTDKLIF. CDR3 sequence (DNA): TGTGCTCTTGGGGAACTCCGCCTTCTGCGAGAACTGGGGCGGTACACCGATAAACTCATCTTT.

This sequence joins TRDV1 and TRDJ1; D may be TRDD3 (6 bases). V lost 3 bases and J lost 0, with 20 bases in between. The CDR3 contains 18 residues. Per the germline V gene, CDR1 is TSWWSYY and CDR2 is QGS. The CDR3 region has the DNA TGTGCTCTTGGGGAGATCCCATGGGGGTTTTCTAACACCGATAAACTCATCTTT. Translation gives CALGEIPWGFSNTDKLIF.

V is TRDV1 and J is TRDJ1, with a tentative D call TRDD3 (6 bases). Germline V CDR1 and CDR2: TSWWSYY, QGS. The CDR3 runs to 21 residues. V shed 4 bases and J shed 1 base, with 31 bases lying between them. Written as DNA, the CDR3 is TGTGCTCTTGGGGGAACTTTTCCTTGGCTCTGGGGAACCACTGGCACCGATAAACTCATCTTT. This translates into CALGGTFPWLWGTTGTDKLIF.

Turning to this clone: This may be a read error: a much more frequent sequence differs by one nucleotide. Other DNA sequences in this sample translate to the same CDR3. The V gene is TRDV2, the J gene TRDJ1, with D possibly TRDD2 on 5 matching bases. This CDR3 has 11 amino acids. Germline loops: CDR1 GEAIGNYY, CDR2 EKD. CDR3 nucleotide sequence: TGTGCCTGGGCCTACACCGATAAACTCATATTT. Encoded protein: CAWAYTDKLIF.

In its sample, this clone was seen a few times. This sequence joins TRDV1 and TRDJ1; TRDD2 might be the D (6 bases). The CDR3 contains 18 residues. Germline V gene lookup returns CDR1 TSWWSYY and CDR2 QGS. V was trimmed by 0 bases and J by 4 bases, leaving 21 bases between them. DNA for the CDR3: TGTGCTCTTGGGGAACTCTATCCTACCATTCTGGCCCACGATAAACTCATCTTT. This gives the protein CALGELYPTILAHDKLIF.

This clone was observed a handful of times. V is TRDV1 and J is TRDJ1; TRDD3 is a possible D gene (6 bases). The V end was cut by 2 bases, the J end by 3 bases, with 25 bases between. Germline loops: CDR1 TSWWSYY, CDR2 QGS. The CDR3 runs to 19 residues. The CDR3 protein is CALGEGSVLGGNSPDKLIF. Here the CDR3 DNA reads TGTGCTCTTGGGGAAGGTAGTGTCCTAGGGGGGAACTCACCCGATAAACTCATCTTT.

This clone was picked up a small number of times. This chain joins TRDV1 and TRDJ1, with 11 nucleotides matching TRDD3. Germline CDR1 TSWWSYY, CDR2 QGS. CDR3 length equals 20 residues. V gave up 5 bases and J gave up 0 bases; unmatched junction bases: 17. CDR3 loop: CALGKALVYWGIAYTDKLIF. For the CDR3, the DNA is TGTGCTCTTGGGAAAGCCCTGGTATACTGGGGGATAGCGTACACCGATAAACTCATCTTT.

Remarks on this clone: The junction does not match germline at one end; this may be a read error. The sample contains more than one DNA sequence encoding this CDR3. This sequence joins TRDV1 and TRDJ1; 12 bases are shared with TRDD3. Germline lookup yields CDR1 TSWWSYY and CDR2 QGS. This CDR3 spans 22 amino acids. CDR3 protein: CALGPLPTWYWGIPKYTDKLIF. CDR3 nucleotide sequence: TGCGCTCTTGGGCCCCTTCCTACTTGGTACTGGGGGATACCCAAGTACACCGATAAACTCATCTTT.

The J gene is TRDJ1, the V gene TRDV1; D perhaps matches TRDD2 (9 bases). CDR3 size: 22 residues. Trimming left V 6 bases short and J 0 bases short, with 35 bases between. The germline V gene has CDR1 TSWWSYY and CDR2 QGS. Here the CDR3 reads CALGPAWPSYDYWGSYTDKLIF. In DNA form, the CDR3 reads TGTGCTCTTGGCCCGGCCTGGCCTTCCTACGACTACTGGGGGTCATACACCGATAAACTCATCTTT.

The V and J genes are TRDV1 and TRDJ1; 9 positions agree with TRDD3. V shed 2 bases and J 0 bases; nucleotides not matched to a gene: 7. The CDR3 is 17 amino acids. The germline CDR1 and CDR2 sequences are TSWWSYY and QGS. The CDR3 region is CALGESGIRRYTDKLIF. CDR3 nucleotide sequence: TGTGCTCTTGGGGAATCGGGGATACGTAGGTACACCGATAAACTCATCTTT.